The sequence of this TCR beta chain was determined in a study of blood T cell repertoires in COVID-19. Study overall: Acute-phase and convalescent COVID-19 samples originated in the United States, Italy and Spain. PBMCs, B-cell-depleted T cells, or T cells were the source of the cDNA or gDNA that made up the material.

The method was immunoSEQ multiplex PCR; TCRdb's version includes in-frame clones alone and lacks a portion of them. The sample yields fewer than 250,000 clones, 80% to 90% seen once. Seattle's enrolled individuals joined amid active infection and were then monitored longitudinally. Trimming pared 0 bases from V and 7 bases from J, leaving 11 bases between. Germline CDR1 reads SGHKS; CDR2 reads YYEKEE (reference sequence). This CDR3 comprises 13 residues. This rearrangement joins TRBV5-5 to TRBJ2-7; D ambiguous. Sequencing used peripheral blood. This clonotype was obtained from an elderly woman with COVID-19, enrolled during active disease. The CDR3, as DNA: TGTGCCAGCAGCTTGGCCCCAGGAACAGAGCAGTACGTC. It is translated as CASSLAPGTEQYV.